This TCR beta chain was documented in a study of blood T cell repertoires in COVID-19. In the study overall: Specimens from acute and convalescent COVID-19 originated in the United States, Italy and Spain. Sources were T cells, B-cell-depleted T cells, or PBMCs; the material itself was cDNA or gDNA.

As processed by the authors: Quantification of nucleated cells was approximated via reference gene primer amplification. The assay was immunoSEQ multiplex PCR, and TCRdb's table has in-frame clones only and misses some. The V and J calls and clone size come from that table; D and trimming were worked out from the DNA. The repertoire consists of about 51,000 clones, with 86% occurring once and the leading ten covering approximately 4.1%. The clonotype was recovered from a man older than 75 with active COVID-19. Material: peripheral blood.

CDR3 nucleotides: TGTGCCAGCAGTCCCGGGACACCAAGTTTAACCTACGAGCAGTACTTC. Translation gives CASSPGTPSLTYEQYF. This chain uses TRBV7-2 with TRBJ2-7; a weak D match, TRBD1 (6 bases). In germline, CDR1 is SGHTA, CDR2 FQGNSA. This CDR3 contains 16 residues. Trimming cost V 6 bases and J 2 bases, with 20 bases left between them. The complete variable domain, with remaining parts taken from reference TRBV7-2 and TRBJ2-7, reads GAGVSQSPSNKVTEKGKDVELRCDPISGHTALYWYRQSLGQGLEFLIYFQGNSAPDKSGLPSDRFSAERTGGSVSTLTIQRTQQEDSAVYLCASSPGTPSLTYEQYFGPGTRLTVT.